Sequencing of this T cell receptor (beta chain) was carried out in a study of OX40 agonist ivuxolimab in advanced cancers. Whole-study context: Every 2 weeks, ivuxolimab was infused into the patients intravenously at between 0.01 and 10 mg/kg.

As regards this clone: The antigen is not known.

Germline CDR1 reads MNHEY; CDR2 reads SMNVEV (reference sequence). The CDR3 runs 15 residues. Between the trimmed V and J ends, which lost 4 bases and 4 bases, there was a span of 16 bases. Study-level results: Partial responders treated at 0.1-3.0 mg/kg exhibited clonal expansion among the lowest measured. Within 6 weeks, CD4+ and CD8+ blood T cells expanded clonally at 0.1 to 3.0 mg/kg.

Assay used: immunoSEQ multiplex PCR; TCRdb lists only in-frame clones, some missing. This table has about 22,000 clones, more than 65% appearing once. The sample was CD4+ or CD8+ T cells sorted from blood, taken in a trial of the OX40 agonist ivuxolimab. This clonotype was obtained from an adult with an advanced solid tumor such as melanoma, head and neck, liver or kidney cancer. The V and J genes are TRBV27 and TRBJ1-2; possible D gene TRBD1, 5 bases. Here the CDR3 DNA reads TGTGCCAGCAGTTCTCAGGGAGCTAGGGTCTATGGCTACACCTTC. As protein: CASSSQGARVYGYTF.